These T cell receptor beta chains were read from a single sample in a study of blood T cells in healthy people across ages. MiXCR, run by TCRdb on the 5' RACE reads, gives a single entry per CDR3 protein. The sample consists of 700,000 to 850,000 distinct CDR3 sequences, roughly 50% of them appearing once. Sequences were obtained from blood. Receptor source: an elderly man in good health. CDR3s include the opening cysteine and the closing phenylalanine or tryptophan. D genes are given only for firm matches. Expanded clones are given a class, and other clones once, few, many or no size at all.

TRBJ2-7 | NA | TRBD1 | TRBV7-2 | CASSQTGQGFYEQYF | TGTGCCAGCAGCCAGACGGGACAGGGATTCTACGAGCAGTACTTC
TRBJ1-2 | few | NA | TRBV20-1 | CSARDPPNYGYTF | TGCAGTGCTAGAGATCCACCGAACTATGGCTACACCTTC
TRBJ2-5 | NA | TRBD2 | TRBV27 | CASSLIAGEETQYF | TGTGCCAGCAGTTTAATAGCGGGAGAAGAGACCCAGTACTTC
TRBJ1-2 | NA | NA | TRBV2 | CASSSESVGVYGYTF | TGTGCCAGCAGCTCCGAAAGCGTGGGAGTTTATGGCTACACCTTC
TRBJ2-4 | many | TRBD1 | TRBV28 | CASSRGLAGGNIQYF | TGTGCCAGCAGCAGGGGGCTCGCAGGAGGTAACATTCAGTACTTC
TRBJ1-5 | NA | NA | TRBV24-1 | CATSDFGDQPQHF | TGTGCCACCAGTGATTTTGGGGATCAGCCCCAGCATTTT
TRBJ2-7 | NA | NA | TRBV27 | CASSFRFRGSYEQYF | TGTGCCAGCAGTTTTAGGTTCCGGGGCTCCTACGAGCAGTACTTC
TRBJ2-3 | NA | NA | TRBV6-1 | CASCLTSGARTDTQYF | TGTGCCAGCTGCCTCACCTCAGGGGCGCGCACAGATACGCAGTATTTT
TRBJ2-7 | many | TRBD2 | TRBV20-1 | CSARLPSGSYEQYF | TGCAGTGCTAGGCTCCCTAGCGGCTCCTACGAGCAGTACTTC
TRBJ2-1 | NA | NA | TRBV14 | CASSHGSSYNEQFF | TGTGCCAGCAGCCACGGGAGCTCCTACAATGAGCAGTTCTTC
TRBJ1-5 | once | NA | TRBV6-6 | CASSPDPGARPQHF | TGTGCCAGCAGTCCGGACCCTGGGGCTCGGCCCCAGCATTTT
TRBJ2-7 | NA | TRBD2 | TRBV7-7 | CASSLLAGETYEQYF | TGTGCTAGCAGCTTACTAGCGGGAGAGACCTACGAGCAGTACTTC
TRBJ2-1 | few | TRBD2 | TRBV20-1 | CSARTSGSGNQQFF | TGCAGTGCCCGGACTAGCGGGAGCGGAAATCAGCAGTTCTTC
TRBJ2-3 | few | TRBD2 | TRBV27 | CASSSGLANFPPDTQYF | TGTGCCAGCAGTTCGGGACTAGCGAACTTCCCCCCAGATACGCAGTATTTT
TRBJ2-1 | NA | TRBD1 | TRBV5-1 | CASSWDRTQRGSYNEQFF | TGCGCCAGCAGCTGGGACAGAACGCAACGAGGCTCCTACAATGAGCAGTTCTTC
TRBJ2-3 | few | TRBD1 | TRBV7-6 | CASRPVGTASTDTQYF | TGTGCCAGCAGACCCGTGGGGACAGCTAGCACAGATACGCAGTATTTT
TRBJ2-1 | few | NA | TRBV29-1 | CSQTDQNGKQFF | TGCAGCCAAACTGACCAAAACGGAAAGCAGTTCTTC
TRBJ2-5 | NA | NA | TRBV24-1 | CATSDLRDLRTQYF | TGTGCCACCAGTGATTTGCGGGACCTCAGGACCCAGTACTTC
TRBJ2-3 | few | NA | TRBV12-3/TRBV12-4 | CASSRSDTQYF | TGTGCCAGCAGTAGATCGGATACGCAGTATTTT
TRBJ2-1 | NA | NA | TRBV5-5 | CASSLGERPANEQFF | TGTGCCAGCAGCCTCGGCGAACGACCGGCCAATGAGCAGTTCTTC
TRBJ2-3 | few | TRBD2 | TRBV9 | CASSVVAGGSTDTQYF | TGTGCCAGCAGCGTAGTGGCGGGAGGGAGCACAGATACGCAGTATTTT
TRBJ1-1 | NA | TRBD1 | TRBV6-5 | CASSPQGVQNTEAFF | TGTGCCAGCAGTCCCCAGGGGGTTCAGAACACTGAAGCTTTCTTT
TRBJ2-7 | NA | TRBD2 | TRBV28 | CASSSTSSGSSYEQYF | TGTGCCAGCAGTTCCACCTCTAGCGGGAGCTCCTACGAGCAGTACTTC
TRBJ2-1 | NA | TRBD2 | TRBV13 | CASSPTSGRYDEQFF | TGTGCCAGCAGCCCCACTAGCGGGAGGTACGATGAGCAGTTCTTC
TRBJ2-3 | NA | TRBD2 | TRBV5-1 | CASSRLAVDSTDTQYF | TGCGCCAGCAGCAGACTAGCGGTCGATAGCACAGATACGCAGTATTTT
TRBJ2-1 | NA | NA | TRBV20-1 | CSAADSQRHYNEQFF | TGCAGTGCGGCCGACTCCCAGCGCCACTACAATGAGCAGTTCTTC
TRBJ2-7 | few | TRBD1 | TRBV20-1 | CSASNWGQRSYEQYF | TGCAGTGCGAGTAATTGGGGACAGCGATCCTACGAGCAGTACTTC
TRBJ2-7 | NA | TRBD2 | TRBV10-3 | CAISTGTSGSRFGEQYF | TGTGCCATCAGTACCGGGACTAGCGGGAGTCGGTTTGGCGAGCAGTACTTC
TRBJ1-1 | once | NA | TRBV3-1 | CASSQGWENTEAFF | TGTGCCAGCAGCCAAGGGTGGGAGAACACTGAAGCTTTCTTT
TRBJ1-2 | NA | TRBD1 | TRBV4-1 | CASSQAPQGAYGYTF | TGCGCCAGCAGCCAAGCACCACAGGGGGCCTATGGCTACACCTTC
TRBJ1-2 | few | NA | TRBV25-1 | CASSESRVDGYTF | TGTGCCAGCAGTGAATCCAGGGTGGACGGCTACACCTTC
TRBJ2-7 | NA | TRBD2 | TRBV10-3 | CAISRGREYGLAGESEQYF | TGTGCCATCAGCCGTGGGAGGGAGTATGGACTAGCGGGAGAATCCGAGCAGTACTTC
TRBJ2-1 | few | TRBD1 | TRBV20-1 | CSVSPTGDVDEQFF | TGCAGTGTCAGCCCGACAGGGGATGTCGATGAGCAGTTCTTC
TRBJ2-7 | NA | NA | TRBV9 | CASSPHTDLSYEQYF | TGTGCCAGCAGCCCCCACACGGATCTCTCCTACGAGCAGTACTTC
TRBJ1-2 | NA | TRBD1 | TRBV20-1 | CSARDGTEVYGYTF | TGCAGTGCTAGAGATGGGACAGAGGTCTATGGCTACACCTTC
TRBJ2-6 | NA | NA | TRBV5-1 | CASSLESSTGSGANVLTF | TGCGCCAGCAGCTTGGAAAGTAGCACCGGCTCTGGGGCCAACGTCCTGACTTTC
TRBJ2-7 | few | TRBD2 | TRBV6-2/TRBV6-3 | CASSYTASGRAAVYEQYF | TGTGCCAGCAGTTATACGGCTAGCGGGAGGGCCGCCGTATACGAGCAGTACTTC
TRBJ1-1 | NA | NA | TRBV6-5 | CASSRGILNTEAFF | TGTGCCAGCAGCCGGGGTATCCTGAACACTGAAGCTTTCTTT
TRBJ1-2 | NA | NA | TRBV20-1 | CSARSRYGYTF | TGCAGTGCTAGATCTCGCTATGGCTACACCTTC
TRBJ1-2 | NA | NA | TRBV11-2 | CASSLEVVTYGYTF | TGTGCCAGCAGCTTAGAGGTTGTGACCTATGGCTACACCTTC
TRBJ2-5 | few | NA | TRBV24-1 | CATSDPGQRGLETQYF | TGTGCCACCAGTGATCCGGGACAACGGGGGTTAGAGACCCAGTACTTC
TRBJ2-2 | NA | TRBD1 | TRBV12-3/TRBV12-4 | CASSRDRGTGELFF | TGTGCCAGCAGTCGGGACAGGGGCACCGGGGAGCTGTTTTTT
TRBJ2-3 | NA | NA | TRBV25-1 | CASSPLGGIGTDTQYF | TGTGCCAGCAGTCCCCTCGGCGGGATTGGAACAGATACGCAGTATTTT